These 2 T cell receptor beta chains were sequenced from one sample in a study of shared clonotypes between healthy human individuals. Here immunoSEQ multiplex PCR was the method, and the copy in TCRdb shows in-frame clones only, minus some. The table has roughly 2,300,000 clones, just under 95% seen once. Source material: naive CD4+ T cells from PBMCs. Subset denoted: CD45RA+ positively selected. The source is a man aged 18 to 30 in good health. Some clones in this sample may be carry-over from other donors' samples.

Here the CDR3 DNA reads TGCGCCAGCAGCCAGCCCGGGACAGGGAGAGACTATGGCTACACCTTC. This codes for CASSQPGTGRDYGYTF. The rearrangement uses TRBV4-1 and TRBJ1-2; 9 bases fit TRBD1. The J segment lost 3 bases and the V segment lost 3 bases, leaving 8 bases of the junction unmatched. This CDR3 comprises 16 residues. Germline values: CDR1 MGHRA, CDR2 YSYEKL.

The V and J genes are TRBV10-3 and TRBJ2-7, with D perhaps TRBD1 or TRBD2 (6 bases each). V lost 2 bases and J lost 2, with 19 bases in between. The germline CDR1 and CDR2 sequences are ENHRY and SYGVKD. The CDR3 has 17 residues. The CDR3 spells CAISEAEGGRPAYEQYF. The CDR3 DNA reads as TGTGCCATCAGTGAGGCAGAGGGGGGTAGGCCCGCCTACGAGCAGTACTTC.